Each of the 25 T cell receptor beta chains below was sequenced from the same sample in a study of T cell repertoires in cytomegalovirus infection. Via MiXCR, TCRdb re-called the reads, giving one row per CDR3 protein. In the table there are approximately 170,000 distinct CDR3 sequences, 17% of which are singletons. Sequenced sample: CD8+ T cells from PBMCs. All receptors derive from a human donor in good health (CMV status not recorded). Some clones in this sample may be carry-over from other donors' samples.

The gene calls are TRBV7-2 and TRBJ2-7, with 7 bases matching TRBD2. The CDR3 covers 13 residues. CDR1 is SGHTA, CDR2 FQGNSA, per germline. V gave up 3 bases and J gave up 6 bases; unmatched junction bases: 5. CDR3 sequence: CASSLPSGGEQYF. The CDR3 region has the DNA TGTGCCAGCAGCTTGCCTAGCGGAGGCGAGCAGTACTTC.

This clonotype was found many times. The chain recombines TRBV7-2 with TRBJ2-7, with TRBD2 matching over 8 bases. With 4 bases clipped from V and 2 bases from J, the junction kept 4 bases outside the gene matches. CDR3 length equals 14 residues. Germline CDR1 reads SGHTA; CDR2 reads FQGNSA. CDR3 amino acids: CASSSGAGAYEQYF. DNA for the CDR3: TGTGCCAGCAGCTCCGGAGCGGGAGCCTACGAGCAGTACTTC. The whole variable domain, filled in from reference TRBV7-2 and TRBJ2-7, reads GAGVSQSPSNKVTEKGKDVELRCDPISGHTALYWYRQSLGQGLEFLIYFQGNSAPDKSGLPSDRFSAERTGGSVSTLTIQRTQQEDSAVYLCASSSGAGAYEQYFGPGTRLTVT.

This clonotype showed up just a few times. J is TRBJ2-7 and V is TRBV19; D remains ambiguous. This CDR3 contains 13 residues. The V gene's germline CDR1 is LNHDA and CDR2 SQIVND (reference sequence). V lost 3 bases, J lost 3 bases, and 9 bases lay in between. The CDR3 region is CASSIKGFYEQYF. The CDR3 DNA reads TGTGCCAGTAGTATTAAGGGATTCTACGAGCAGTACTTC. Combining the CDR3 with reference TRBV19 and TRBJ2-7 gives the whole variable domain DGGITQSPKYLFRKEGQNVTLSCEQNLNHDAMYWYRQDPGQGLRLIYYSQIVNDFQKGDIAEGYSVSREKKESFPLTVTSAQKNPTAFYLCASSIKGFYEQYFGPGTRLTVT.

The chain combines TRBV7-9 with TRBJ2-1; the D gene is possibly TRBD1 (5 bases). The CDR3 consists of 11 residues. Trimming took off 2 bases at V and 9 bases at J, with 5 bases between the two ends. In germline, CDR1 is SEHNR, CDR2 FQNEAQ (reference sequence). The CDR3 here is CASSLQGEQFF. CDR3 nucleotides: TGTGCCAGCAGCTTACAGGGTGAGCAGTTCTTC.

The CDR3 DNA reads as TGTGCCAGCTTAGCTGTCCCCGAGCAGTACTTC. Its translation is CASLAVPEQYF. The chain carries TRBV2 and TRBJ2-7; D gene ambiguous. Trimming stripped 8 bases from V and 6 bases from J, with 11 bases between. The CDR3 runs 11 residues. Germline loops: CDR1 SNHLY, CDR2 FYNNEI.

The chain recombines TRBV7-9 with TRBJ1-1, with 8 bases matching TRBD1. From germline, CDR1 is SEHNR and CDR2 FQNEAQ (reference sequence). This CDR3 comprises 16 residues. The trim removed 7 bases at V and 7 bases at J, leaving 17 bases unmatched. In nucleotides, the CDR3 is TGTGCCAGCACCGGGACAGGCCGGGGGAGTGGCTATGAAGCTTTCTTT. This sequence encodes CASTGTGRGSGYEAFF.

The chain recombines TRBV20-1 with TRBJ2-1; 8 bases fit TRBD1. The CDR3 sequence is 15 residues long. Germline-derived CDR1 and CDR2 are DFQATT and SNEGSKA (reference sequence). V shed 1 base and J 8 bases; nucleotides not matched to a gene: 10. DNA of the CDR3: TGCAGTGCTAGAGTGGGCAGGGGGCGAGCGGATGAGCAGTTCTTC. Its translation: CSARVGRGRADEQFF.

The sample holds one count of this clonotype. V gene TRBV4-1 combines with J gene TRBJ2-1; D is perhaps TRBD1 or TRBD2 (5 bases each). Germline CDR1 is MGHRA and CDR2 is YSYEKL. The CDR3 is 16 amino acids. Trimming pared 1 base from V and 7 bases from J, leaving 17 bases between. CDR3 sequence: CASSQVGRKGKNEQFF. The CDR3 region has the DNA TGCGCCAGCAGCCAAGTGGGACGGAAGGGGAAAAATGAGCAGTTCTTC.

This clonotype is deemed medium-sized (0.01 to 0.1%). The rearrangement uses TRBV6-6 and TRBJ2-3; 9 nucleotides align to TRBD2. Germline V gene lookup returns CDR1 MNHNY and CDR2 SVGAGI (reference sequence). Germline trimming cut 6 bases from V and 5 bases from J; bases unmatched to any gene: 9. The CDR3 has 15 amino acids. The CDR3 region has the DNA TGTGCCAGCAGCCTTAGCGGGGGCCGTGGAGATACGCAGTATTTT. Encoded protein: CASSLSGGRGDTQYF.

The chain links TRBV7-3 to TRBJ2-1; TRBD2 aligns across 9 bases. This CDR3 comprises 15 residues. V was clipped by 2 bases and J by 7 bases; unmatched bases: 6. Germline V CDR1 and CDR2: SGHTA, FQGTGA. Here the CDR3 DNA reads TGTGCCAGCAGCTTAGGGGGGACTAGCTTTAATGAGCAGTTCTTC. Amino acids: CASSLGGTSFNEQFF.

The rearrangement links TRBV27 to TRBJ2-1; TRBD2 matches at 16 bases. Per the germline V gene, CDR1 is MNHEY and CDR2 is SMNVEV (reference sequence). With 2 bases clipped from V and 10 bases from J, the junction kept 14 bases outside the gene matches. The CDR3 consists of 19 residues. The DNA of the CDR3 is TGTGCCAGCAGTTTACGTGGGACTAGCGGGGGGGTACTATCCATCGAGCAGTTCTTC. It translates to CASSLRGTSGGVLSIEQFF.

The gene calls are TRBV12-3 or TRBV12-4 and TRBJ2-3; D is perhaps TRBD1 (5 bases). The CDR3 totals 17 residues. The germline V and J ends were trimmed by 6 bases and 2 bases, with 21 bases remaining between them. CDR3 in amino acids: CASSPTTGRTLTDTQYF. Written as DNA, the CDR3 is TGTGCCAGCAGCCCAACCACCGGACGGACACTCACAGATACGCAGTATTTT.

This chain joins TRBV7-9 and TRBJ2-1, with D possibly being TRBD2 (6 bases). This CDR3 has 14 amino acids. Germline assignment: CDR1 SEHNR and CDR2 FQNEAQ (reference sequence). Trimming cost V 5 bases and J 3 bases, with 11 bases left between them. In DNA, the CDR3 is TGTGCCAGCAGCCGGGACTCAGACTACAATGAGCAGTTCTTC. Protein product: CASSRDSDYNEQFF. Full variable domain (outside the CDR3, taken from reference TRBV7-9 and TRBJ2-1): DTGVSQNPRHKITKRGQNVTFRCDPISEHNRLYWYRQTLGQGPEFLTYFQNEAQLEKSRLLSDRFSAERPKGSFSTLEIQRTEQGDSAMYLCASSRDSDYNEQFFGPGTRLTVL.

Written as DNA, the CDR3 is TGTGCCAGCAGTTACGCCCCCGCAGGGTCCAATAATTCACCCCTCCACTTT. Translating it yields CASSYAPAGSNNSPLHF. The rearrangement joins TRBV6-6 to TRBJ1-6, with a tentative D call TRBD1 (5 bases). V was pared by 2 bases and J by 5 bases, with 16 bases between. The CDR3 consists of 17 residues. The germline gives CDR1 MNHNY, CDR2 SVGAGI (reference sequence).

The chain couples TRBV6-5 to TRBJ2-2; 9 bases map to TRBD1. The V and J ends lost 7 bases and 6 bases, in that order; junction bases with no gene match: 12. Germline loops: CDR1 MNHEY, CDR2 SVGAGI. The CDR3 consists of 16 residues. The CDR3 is CASTPLPGQGSGELFF. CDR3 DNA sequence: TGTGCCAGCACTCCCCTTCCGGGACAGGGTTCCGGGGAGCTGTTTTTT.

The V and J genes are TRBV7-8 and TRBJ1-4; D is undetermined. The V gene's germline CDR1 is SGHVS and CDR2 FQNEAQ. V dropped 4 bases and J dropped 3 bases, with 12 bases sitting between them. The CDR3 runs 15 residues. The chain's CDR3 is CASSSLASANEKLFF. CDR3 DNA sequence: TGTGCCAGCAGCTCCTTGGCCTCGGCTAATGAAAAACTGTTTTTT.

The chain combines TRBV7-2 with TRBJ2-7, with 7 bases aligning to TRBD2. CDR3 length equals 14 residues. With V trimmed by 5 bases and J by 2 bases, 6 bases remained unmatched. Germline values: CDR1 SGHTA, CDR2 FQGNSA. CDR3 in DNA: TGTGCCAGCAGCCCTAGCGGATTGACCTACGAGCAGTACTTC. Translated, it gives CASSPSGLTYEQYF.

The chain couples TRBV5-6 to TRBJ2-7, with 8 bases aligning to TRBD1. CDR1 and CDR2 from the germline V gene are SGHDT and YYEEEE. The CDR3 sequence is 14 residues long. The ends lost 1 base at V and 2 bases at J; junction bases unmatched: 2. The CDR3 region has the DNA TGTGCCAGCAGCTTGACAGGGGGTCCCTACGAGCAGTACTTC. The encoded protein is CASSLTGGPYEQYF.

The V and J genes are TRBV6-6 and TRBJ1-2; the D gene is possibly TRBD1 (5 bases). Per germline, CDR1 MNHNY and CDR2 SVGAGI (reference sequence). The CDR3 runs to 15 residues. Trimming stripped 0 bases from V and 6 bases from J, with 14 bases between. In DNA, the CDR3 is TGTGCCAGCAGTTACTCGACAGAGGGGCAGGATGGCTACACCTTC. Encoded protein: CASSYSTEGQDGYTF.

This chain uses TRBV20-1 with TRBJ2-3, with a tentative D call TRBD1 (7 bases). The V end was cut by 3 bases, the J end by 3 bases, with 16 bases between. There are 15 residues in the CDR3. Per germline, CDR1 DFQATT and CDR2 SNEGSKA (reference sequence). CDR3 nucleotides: TGCAGTGCTAGCCCCCCCAGGGGGAGGACAGATACGCAGTATTTT. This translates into CSASPPRGRTDTQYF.

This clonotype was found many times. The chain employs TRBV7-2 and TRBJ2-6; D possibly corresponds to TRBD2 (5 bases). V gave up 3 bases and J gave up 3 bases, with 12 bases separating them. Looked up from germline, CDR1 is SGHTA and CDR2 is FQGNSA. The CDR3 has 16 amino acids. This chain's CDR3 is CASSLNGMRGANVLTF. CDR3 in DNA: TGTGCCAGCAGCTTGAACGGGATGCGTGGGGCCAACGTCCTGACTTTC.

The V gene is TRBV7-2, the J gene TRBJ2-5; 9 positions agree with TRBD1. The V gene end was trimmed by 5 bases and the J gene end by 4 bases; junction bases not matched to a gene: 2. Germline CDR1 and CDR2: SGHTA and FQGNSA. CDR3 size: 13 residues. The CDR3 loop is CASSEGQGETQYF. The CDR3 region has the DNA TGTGCCAGCAGCGAGGGACAGGGAGAGACCCAGTACTTC.

CDR3 loop: CASSLSWRQVGGPGNEQFF. DNA of the CDR3: TGTGCCAGCAGCTTATCTTGGCGGCAAGTGGGGGGGCCGGGGAATGAGCAGTTCTTC. J is TRBJ2-1 and V is TRBV7-2; D perhaps matches TRBD2 (7 bases). Trimming removed 2 bases from V and 7 bases from J, with 27 bases in between. Germline CDR1 SGHTA, CDR2 FQGNSA. The CDR3 extends over 19 amino acids.

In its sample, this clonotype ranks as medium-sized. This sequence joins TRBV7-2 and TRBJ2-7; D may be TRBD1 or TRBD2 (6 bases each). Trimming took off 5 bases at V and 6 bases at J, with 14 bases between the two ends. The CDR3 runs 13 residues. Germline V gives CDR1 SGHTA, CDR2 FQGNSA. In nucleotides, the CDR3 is TGTGCCAGCAGCCCCACACGGGGGCTCGAGCAGTACTTC. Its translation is CASSPTRGLEQYF.

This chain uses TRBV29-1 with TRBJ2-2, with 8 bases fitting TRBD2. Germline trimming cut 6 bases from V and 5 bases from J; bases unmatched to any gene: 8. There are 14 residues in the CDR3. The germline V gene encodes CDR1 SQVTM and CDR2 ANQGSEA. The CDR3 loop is CSVQRELMTGELFF. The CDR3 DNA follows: TGCAGCGTCCAGCGGGAGCTGATGACCGGGGAGCTGTTTTTT.